This T cell receptor beta chain stems from a study of blood T cell repertoires in COVID-19. About the study: Donors in the United States, Italy and Spain gave samples during acute or convalescent COVID-19.

As handled by the study authors: From reference gene primer amplification, estimates of nucleated cell counts were derived. Only in-frame clones appear in the TCRdb table, and some are missing; sequencing was by immunoSEQ multiplex PCR. V, J and clone size derive from that table, while D and trimming were established from the DNA sequence. In the table there are roughly 200,000 clones, under 90% of which are singletons. V lost 1 base to trimming and J lost 4 bases; unmatched junction nucleotides: 9. This CDR3 comprises 17 residues. CDR1 is SGHNT and CDR2 is YENEEA in the germline V gene. The sample comprised peripheral blood. This TCR was recovered from a man aged 35-49 years with acute or convalescent COVID-19. The chain combines TRBV11-3 with TRBJ1-5; the match to TRBD1 covers 8 bases. The CDR3 spells CASSLAPTGGGNQPQHF. In nucleotides, the CDR3 is TGTGCCAGCAGCTTAGCCCCAACAGGGGGAGGGAATCAGCCCCAGCATTTT.